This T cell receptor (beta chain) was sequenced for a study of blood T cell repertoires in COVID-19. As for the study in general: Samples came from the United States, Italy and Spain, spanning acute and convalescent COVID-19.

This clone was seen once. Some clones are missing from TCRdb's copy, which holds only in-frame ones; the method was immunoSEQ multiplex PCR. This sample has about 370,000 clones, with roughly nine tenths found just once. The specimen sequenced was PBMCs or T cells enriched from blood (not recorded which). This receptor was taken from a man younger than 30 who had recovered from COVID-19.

CDR3 nucleotide sequence: TGCGCCAGCAGCCCTGCTTGGGGGGCCTACGAGCAGTACTTC. It codes for CASSPAWGAYEQYF. The chain links TRBV4-1 to TRBJ2-7, with a tentative D call TRBD2 (6 bases). The CDR3 extends over 14 amino acids. Trimming removed 4 bases from V and 2 bases from J, with 12 bases in between. The V gene's germline CDR1 is MGHRA and CDR2 YSYEKL.